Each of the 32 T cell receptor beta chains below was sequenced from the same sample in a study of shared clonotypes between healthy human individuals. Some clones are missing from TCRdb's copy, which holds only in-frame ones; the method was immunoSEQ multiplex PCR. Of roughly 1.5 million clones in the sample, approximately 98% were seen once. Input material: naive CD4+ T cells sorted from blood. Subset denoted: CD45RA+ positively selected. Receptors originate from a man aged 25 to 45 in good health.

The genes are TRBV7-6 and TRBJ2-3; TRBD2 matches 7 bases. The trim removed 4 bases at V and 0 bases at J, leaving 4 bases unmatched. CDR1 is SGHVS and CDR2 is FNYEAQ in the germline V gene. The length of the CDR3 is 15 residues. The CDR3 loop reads CASSSSGHSTDTQYF. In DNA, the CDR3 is TGTGCCAGCAGCTCTAGCGGACACAGCACAGATACGCAGTATTTT. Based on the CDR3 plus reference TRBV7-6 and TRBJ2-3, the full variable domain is GAGVSQSPRYKVTKRGQDVALRCDPISGHVSLYWYRQALGQGPEFLTYFNYEAQQDKSGLPNDRFSAERPEGSISTLTIQRTEQRDSAMYRCASSSSGHSTDTQYFGPGTRLTVL.

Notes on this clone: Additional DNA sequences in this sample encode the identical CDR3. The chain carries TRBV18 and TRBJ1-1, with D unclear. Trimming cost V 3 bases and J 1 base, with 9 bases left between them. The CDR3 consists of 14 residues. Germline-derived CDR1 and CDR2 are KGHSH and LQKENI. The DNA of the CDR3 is TGTGCCAGCTCACCGCTGGATTCGAACACTGAAGCTTTCTTT. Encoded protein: CASSPLDSNTEAFF.

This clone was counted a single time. The CDR3 protein is CASSEDGFSTDTQYF. The CDR3 nucleotides read TGTGCCAGCAGTGAAGACGGTTTCAGCACAGATACGCAGTATTTT. The chain is built from TRBV6-1 and TRBJ2-3, with D uncertain. Germline CDR1 is MNHNS and CDR2 is SASEGT. CDR3 length equals 15 residues. The V end was cut by 1 base, the J end by 0 bases, with 8 bases between.

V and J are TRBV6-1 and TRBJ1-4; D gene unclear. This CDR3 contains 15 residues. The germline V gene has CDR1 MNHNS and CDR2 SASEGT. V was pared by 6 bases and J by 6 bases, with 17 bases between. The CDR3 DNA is TGTGCCAGCAGCCCGAAGCGCATAATCGATGAAAAACTGTTTTTT. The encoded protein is CASSPKRIIDEKLFF.

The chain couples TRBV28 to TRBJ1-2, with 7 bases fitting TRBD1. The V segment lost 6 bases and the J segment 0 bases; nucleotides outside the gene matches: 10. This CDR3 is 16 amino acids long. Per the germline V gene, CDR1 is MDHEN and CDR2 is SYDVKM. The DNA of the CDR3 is TGTGCCAGCAGAATATTCAGGGGGTATCCTAACTATGGCTACACCTTC. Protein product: CASRIFRGYPNYGYTF.

The CDR3 sequence is CASRPNKREPTDTQYF. The DNA for the CDR3 is TGCGCCAGCAGACCGAATAAGCGGGAGCCCACAGATACGCAGTATTTT. The chain employs TRBV5-1 and TRBJ2-3, with 8 bases identical to TRBD2. The CDR3 spans 16 residues. The ends lost 5 bases at V and 2 bases at J; junction bases unmatched: 10. Germline values: CDR1 SGHRS, CDR2 YFSETQ.

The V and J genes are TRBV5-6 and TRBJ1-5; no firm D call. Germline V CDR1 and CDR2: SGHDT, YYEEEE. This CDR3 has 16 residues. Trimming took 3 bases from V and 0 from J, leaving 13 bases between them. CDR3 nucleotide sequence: TGTGCCAGCAGCTCAAGGTACAGTTTTAGCAATCAGCCCCAGCATTTT. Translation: CASSSRYSFSNQPQHF.

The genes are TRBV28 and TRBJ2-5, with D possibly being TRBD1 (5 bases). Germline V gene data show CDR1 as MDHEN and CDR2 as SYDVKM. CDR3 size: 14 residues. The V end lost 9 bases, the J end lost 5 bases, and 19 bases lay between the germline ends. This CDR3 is CASSVYASGETQYF. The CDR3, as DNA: TGTGCCAGTTCTGTTTACGCCTCAGGGGAGACCCAGTACTTC.

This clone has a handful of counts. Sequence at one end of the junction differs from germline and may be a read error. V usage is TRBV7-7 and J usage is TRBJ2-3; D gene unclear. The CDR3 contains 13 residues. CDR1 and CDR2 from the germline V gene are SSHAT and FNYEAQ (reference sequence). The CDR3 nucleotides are TGTGCTAGCAGCTTAAAGTCGGCAGATACGCAGTATTTT. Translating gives CASSLKSADTQYF.

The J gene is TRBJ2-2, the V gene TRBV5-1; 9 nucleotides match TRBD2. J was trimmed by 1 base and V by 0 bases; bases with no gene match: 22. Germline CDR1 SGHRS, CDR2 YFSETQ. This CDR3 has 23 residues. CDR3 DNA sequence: TGCGCCAGCAGCTTGGCCGTCTATGGTGGCCCGCACCAAGCGGGAGGGAACACCGGGGAGCTGTTTTTT. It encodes CASSLAVYGGPHQAGGNTGELFF.

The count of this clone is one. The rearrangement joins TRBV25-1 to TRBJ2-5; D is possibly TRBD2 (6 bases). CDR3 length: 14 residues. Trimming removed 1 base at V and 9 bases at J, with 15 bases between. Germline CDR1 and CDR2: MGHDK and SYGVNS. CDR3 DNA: TGTGCCAGCAGTGAATTCGAGCGGGTGAGGGCCCAGTACTTC. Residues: CASSEFERVRAQYF.

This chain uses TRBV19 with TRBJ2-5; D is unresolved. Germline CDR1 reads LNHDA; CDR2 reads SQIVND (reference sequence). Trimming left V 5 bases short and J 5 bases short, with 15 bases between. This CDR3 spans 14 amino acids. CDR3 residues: CASSAPGLRETQYF. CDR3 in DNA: TGTGCCAGTAGTGCTCCGGGCCTCAGGGAGACCCAGTACTTC.

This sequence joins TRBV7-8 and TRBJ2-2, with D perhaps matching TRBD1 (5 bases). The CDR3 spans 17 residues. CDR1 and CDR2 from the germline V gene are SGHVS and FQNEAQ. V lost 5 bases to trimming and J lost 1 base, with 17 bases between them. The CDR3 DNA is TGTGCCAGCAGCCTCACTCCCAACAGGAGGAACACCGGGGAGCTGTTTTTT. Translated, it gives CASSLTPNRRNTGELFF.

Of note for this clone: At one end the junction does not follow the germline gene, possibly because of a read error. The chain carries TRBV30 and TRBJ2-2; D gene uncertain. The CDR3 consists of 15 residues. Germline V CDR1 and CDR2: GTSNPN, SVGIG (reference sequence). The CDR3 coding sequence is TGTGCCTGGAGTGTGGGTCCCCTGAACACCCGGGAGCTGTTTTTT. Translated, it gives CAWSVGPLNTRELFF.

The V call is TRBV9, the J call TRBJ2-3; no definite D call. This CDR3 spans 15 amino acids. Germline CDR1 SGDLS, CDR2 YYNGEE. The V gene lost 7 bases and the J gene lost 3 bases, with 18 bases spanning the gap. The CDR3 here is CASAYRTVVTDTQYF. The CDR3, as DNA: TGTGCCAGCGCGTACCGGACGGTGGTAACAGATACGCAGTATTTT.

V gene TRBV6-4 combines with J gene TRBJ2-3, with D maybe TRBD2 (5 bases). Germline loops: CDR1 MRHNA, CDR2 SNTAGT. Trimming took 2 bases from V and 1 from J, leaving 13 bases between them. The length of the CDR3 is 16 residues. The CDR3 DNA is TGTGCCAGCAGTGACCCACTAGTACTTGGCACAGATACGCAGTATTTT. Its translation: CASSDPLVLGTDTQYF.

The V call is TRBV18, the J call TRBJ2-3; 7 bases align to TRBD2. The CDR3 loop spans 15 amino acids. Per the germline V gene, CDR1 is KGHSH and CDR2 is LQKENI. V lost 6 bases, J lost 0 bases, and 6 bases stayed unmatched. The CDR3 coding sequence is TGTGCCAGCTCCCTGGCTAGCGGTAGCACAGATACGCAGTATTTT. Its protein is CASSLASGSTDTQYF.

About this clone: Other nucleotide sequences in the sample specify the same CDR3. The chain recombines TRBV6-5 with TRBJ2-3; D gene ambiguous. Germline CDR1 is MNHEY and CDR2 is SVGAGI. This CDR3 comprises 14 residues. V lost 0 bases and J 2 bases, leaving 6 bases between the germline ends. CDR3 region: CASSYSTPTDTQYF. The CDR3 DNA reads TGTGCCAGCAGTTACTCGACACCCACAGATACGCAGTATTTT.

The CDR3 here is CASSESWGSYEQYF. The CDR3 DNA sequence: TGTGCCAGCAGTGAATCCTGGGGGTCCTACGAGCAGTACTTC. The chain employs TRBV6-1 and TRBJ2-7; TRBD1 or TRBD2 may be the D gene (5 bases each). Germline V gene lookup returns CDR1 MNHNS and CDR2 SASEGT. V was pared by 2 bases and J by 1 base, with 9 bases between. The CDR3 runs to 14 residues.

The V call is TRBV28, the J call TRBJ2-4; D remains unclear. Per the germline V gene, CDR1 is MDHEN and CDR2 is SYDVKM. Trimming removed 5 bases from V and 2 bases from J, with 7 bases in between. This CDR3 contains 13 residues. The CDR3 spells CASSEQPKNIQYF. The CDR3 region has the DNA TGTGCCAGCAGTGAACAGCCCAAAAACATTCAGTACTTC.

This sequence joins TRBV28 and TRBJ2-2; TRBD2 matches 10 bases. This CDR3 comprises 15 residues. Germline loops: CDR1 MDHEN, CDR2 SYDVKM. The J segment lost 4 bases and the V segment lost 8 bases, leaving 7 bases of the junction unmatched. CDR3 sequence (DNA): TGTGCCAGCGGAACTAGCGGGATTTCCACCGGGGAGCTGTTTTTT. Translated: CASGTSGISTGELFF.

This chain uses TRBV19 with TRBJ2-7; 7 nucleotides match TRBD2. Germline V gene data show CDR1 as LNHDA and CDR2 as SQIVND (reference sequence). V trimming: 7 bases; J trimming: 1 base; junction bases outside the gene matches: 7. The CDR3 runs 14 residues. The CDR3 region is CASKASGPSYEQYF. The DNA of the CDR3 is TGTGCCAGTAAGGCTAGCGGCCCTTCCTACGAGCAGTACTTC.

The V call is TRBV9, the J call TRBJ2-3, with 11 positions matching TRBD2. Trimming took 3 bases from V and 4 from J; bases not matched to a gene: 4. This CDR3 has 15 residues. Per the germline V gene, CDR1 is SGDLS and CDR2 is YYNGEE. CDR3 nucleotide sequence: TGTGCCAGCAGCGCTAGCGGGAGGAGCGCAGATACGCAGTATTTT. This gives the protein CASSASGRSADTQYF. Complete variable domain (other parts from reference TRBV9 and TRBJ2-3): DSGVTQTPKHLITATGQRVTLRCSPRSGDLSVYWYQQSLDQGLQFLIQYYNGEERAKGNILERFSAQQFPDLHSELNLSSLELGDSALYFCASSASGRSADTQYFGPGTRLTVL.

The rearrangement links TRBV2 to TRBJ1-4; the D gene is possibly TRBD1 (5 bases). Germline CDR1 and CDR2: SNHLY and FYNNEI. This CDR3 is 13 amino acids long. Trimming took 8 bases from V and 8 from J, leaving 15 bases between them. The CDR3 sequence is CASSGARGEKLFF. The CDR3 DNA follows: TGTGCCAGCTCAGGTGCCCGGGGCGAAAAACTGTTTTTT. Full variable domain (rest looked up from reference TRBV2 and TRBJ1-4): EPEVTQTPSHQVTQMGQEVILRCVPISNHLYFYWYRQILGQKVEFLVSFYNNEISEKSEIFDDQFSVERPDGSNFTLKIRSTKLEDSAMYFCASSGARGEKLFFGSGTQLSVL.

The CDR3: CASSIGSGAGELFF. CDR3 nucleotide sequence: TGTGCCAGTAGTATCGGATCGGGGGCCGGGGAGCTGTTTTTT. This rearrangement joins TRBV19 to TRBJ2-2, with TRBD2 as a possible D gene (6 bases). Per germline, CDR1 LNHDA and CDR2 SQIVND (reference sequence). The CDR3 is made up of 14 amino acids. V lost 3 bases to trimming and J lost 6 bases, with 11 bases between them.

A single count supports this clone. This CDR3 is CASSIGQYSNQPQHF. As DNA, the CDR3 is TGTGCCAGTAGTATTGGCCAGTATAGCAATCAGCCCCAGCATTTT. V and J are TRBV19 and TRBJ1-5; D gene uncertain. Germline V lookup: CDR1 LNHDA, CDR2 SQIVND (reference sequence). Trimming left V 3 bases short and J 0 bases short, with 9 bases between. The CDR3 totals 15 residues.

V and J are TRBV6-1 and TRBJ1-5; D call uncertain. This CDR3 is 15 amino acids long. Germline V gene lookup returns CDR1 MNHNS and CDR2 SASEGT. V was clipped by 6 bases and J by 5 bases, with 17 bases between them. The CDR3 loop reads CASRRTDSGDQPQHF. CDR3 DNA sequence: TGTGCCAGCAGGAGAACCGATTCGGGTGATCAGCCCCAGCATTTT.

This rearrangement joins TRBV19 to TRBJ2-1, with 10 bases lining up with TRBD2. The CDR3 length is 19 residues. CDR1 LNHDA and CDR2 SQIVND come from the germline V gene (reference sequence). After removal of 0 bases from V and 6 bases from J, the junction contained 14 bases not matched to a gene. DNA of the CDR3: TGTGCCAGTAGTATAGAGCTTCTAGCGGGAGTTCGTAGTGGCAATGAGCAGTTCTTC. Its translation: CASSIELLAGVRSGNEQFF.

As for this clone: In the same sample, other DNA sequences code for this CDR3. The CDR3 region is CASSLLAGGGETQYF. The CDR3 nucleotides are TGCGCCAGCAGCTTACTAGCGGGAGGCGGGGAGACCCAGTACTTC. The chain recombines TRBV5-1 with TRBJ2-5; 12 bases match TRBD2. The V and J ends lost 2 bases and 5 bases, in that order; junction bases with no gene match: 4. CDR1 and CDR2 from the germline V gene are SGHRS and YFSETQ. This CDR3 spans 15 amino acids.

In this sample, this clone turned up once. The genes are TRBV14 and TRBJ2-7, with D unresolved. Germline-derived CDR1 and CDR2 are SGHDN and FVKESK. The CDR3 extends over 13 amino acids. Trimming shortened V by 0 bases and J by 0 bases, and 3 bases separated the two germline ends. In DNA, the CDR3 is TGTGCCAGCAGCCAAGATGGCTCCTACGAGCAGTACTTC. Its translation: CASSQDGSYEQYF.

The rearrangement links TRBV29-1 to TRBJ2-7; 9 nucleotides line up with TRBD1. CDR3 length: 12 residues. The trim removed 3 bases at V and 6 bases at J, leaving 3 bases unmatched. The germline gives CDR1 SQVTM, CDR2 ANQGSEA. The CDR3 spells CSVEGQGFEQYF. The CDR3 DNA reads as TGCAGCGTTGAGGGACAGGGTTTCGAGCAGTACTTC.

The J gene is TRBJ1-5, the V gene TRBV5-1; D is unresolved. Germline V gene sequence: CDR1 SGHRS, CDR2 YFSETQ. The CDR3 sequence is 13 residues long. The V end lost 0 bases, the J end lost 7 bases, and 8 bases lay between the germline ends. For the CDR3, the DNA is TGCGCCAGCAGCTTGGAAAGCGGGCAGCCCCAGCATTTT. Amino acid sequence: CASSLESGQPQHF.